Presented here are 24 T cell receptor beta chains from one specimen sequenced in a study of human thymus T cells. Thymus tissue was removed during corrective cardiac surgery. Sequenced by immunoSEQ multiplex PCR; TCRdb stores in-frame clones only, minus some. The data contain roughly 120,000 clones, around 96% of them seen just once; the ten biggest clones take up 0.02% to 0.025%. The source material was thymus tissue. The receptors derive from a boy less than two years old with a congenital heart defect but otherwise immunologically healthy.

The J gene is TRBJ2-7, the V gene TRBV9; D remains ambiguous. The CDR3 runs 16 residues. Per germline, CDR1 SGDLS and CDR2 YYNGEE. The germline V and J ends were trimmed by 0 bases and 5 bases, with 18 bases remaining between them. The DNA for the CDR3 is TGTGCCAGCAGCGTAGAGGCCACCCAACGCCTTGACGAGCAGTACTTC. Its translation: CASSVEATQRLDEQYF.

CDR3 amino acids: CASSLSPRTGFVFEYF. CDR3 DNA sequence: TGTGCCAGCAGTTTAAGCCCCCGGACAGGGTTCGTGTTTGAGTACTTC. The chain recombines TRBV28 with TRBJ2-7, with TRBD1 identical over 8 bases. Per the germline V gene, CDR1 is MDHEN and CDR2 is SYDVKM. This CDR3 region has 16 residues. Trimming removed 2 bases from V and 11 bases from J; junction bases left unmatched: 17.

This chain joins TRBV28 and TRBJ2-7; TRBD1 is a possible D gene (5 bases). The CDR3 is 15 residues long. Germline loops: CDR1 MDHEN, CDR2 SYDVKM. The V and J ends lost 4 bases and 6 bases respectively, with 19 bases between them. The CDR3 reads CASSSQGRWNREQYF. In DNA form, the CDR3 reads TGTGCCAGCAGTTCGCAGGGTCGTTGGAATCGCGAGCAGTACTTC.

This clone appeared a single time. The chain employs TRBV11-2 and TRBJ1-2; 7 bases map to TRBD1. This CDR3 is 16 amino acids long. The junction had 15 bases not matched to a gene; V was cut back by 4 bases and J by 7 bases. Germline V CDR1 and CDR2: SGHAT, FQNNGV. The CDR3 region has the DNA TGTGCCAGCAGCTCAAGCGCCGGGACAGCTGTGTTTGGCTACACCTTC. It encodes CASSSSAGTAVFGYTF.

The chain uses TRBV4-1 and TRBJ2-2; the D is unclear. The germline V and J ends were trimmed by 0 bases and 1 base, with 3 bases remaining between them. CDR3 size: 14 residues. Germline loops: CDR1 MGHRA, CDR2 YSYEKL. CDR3 nucleotides: TGCGCCAGCAGCCAAGAGAGGAACACCGGGGAGCTGTTTTTT. This gives the protein CASSQERNTGELFF.

J is TRBJ1-1 and V is TRBV6-5; D is perhaps TRBD1 (6 bases). Germline V gene data show CDR1 as MNHEY and CDR2 as SVGAGI. This CDR3 comprises 16 residues. Trimming shortened V by 4 bases and J by 1 base, and 16 bases separated the two germline ends. Here the CDR3 reads CASSCPPSGANTEAFF. CDR3 sequence (DNA): TGTGCCAGCAGTTGCCCACCATCAGGGGCGAACACTGAAGCTTTCTTT.

This chain links TRBV6-1 with TRBJ2-1; 8 bases fit TRBD2. The CDR3 totals 20 residues. Germline V CDR1 and CDR2: MNHNS, SASEGT. The J segment lost 0 bases and the V segment lost 3 bases, leaving 16 bases of the junction unmatched. Written as DNA, the CDR3 is TGTGCCAGCAGTGATGGACAGCCACTCAGCGGGGGAAGCTCCTACAATGAGCAGTTCTTC. Translating it yields CASSDGQPLSGGSSYNEQFF.

The DNA of the CDR3 is TGTGCCAGCAGCCAAAAGACAGGGGGCACAACCAAAAACATTCAGTACTTC. Amino acids: CASSQKTGGTTKNIQYF. V is TRBV5-6 and J is TRBJ2-4; 10 bases fit TRBD1. With 4 bases clipped from V and 2 bases from J, the junction kept 9 bases outside the gene matches. Germline lookup yields CDR1 SGHDT and CDR2 YYEEEE. This CDR3 region has 17 residues.

The rearrangement joins TRBV10-3 to TRBJ1-1, with D tentatively TRBD1 (5 bases). This CDR3 region has 13 residues. Germline V CDR1 and CDR2: ENHRY, SYGVKD. Trimming cost V 4 bases and J 1 base, with 7 bases left between them. The CDR3 bases are TGTGCCATCAGTGTAAGGGGGAACACTGAAGCTTTCTTT. Encoded protein: CAISVRGNTEAFF.

The rearrangement joins TRBV28 to TRBJ1-2, with 8 positions matching TRBD1. The CDR3 sequence is 17 residues long. CDR1 is MDHEN, CDR2 SYDVKM, per germline. V was clipped by 3 bases and J by 6 bases; unmatched bases: 15. The CDR3 is CASSFGPTGGLNDGYTF. CDR3 DNA sequence: TGTGCCAGCAGTTTCGGTCCAACAGGGGGTCTTAATGATGGCTACACCTTC.

V gene TRBV27 combines with J gene TRBJ1-2; D remains ambiguous. V was cut by 6 bases and J by 7 bases, with 21 bases left in between. The CDR3 length is 15 residues. Germline lookup yields CDR1 MNHEY and CDR2 SMNVEV (reference sequence). CDR3 sequence reads: CASRINRDSKGGYTF. Written as DNA, the CDR3 is TGTGCCAGCAGAATCAATAGGGATTCCAAGGGTGGCTACACCTTC.

The V call is TRBV6-5, the J call TRBJ2-7; D is unclear. Trimming took off 6 bases at V and 5 bases at J, with 14 bases between the two ends. Germline V gene data show CDR1 as MNHEY and CDR2 as SVGAGI. There are 13 residues in the CDR3. CDR3 residues: CASSPMGFDEQYF. The CDR3 nucleotides read TGTGCCAGCAGCCCGATGGGTTTTGACGAGCAGTACTTC.

The chain carries TRBV14 and TRBJ1-3, with TRBD1 as a possible D gene (5 bases). The CDR3 sequence is 15 residues long. The V gene's germline CDR1 is SGHDN and CDR2 FVKESK. V was pared by 4 bases and J by 0 bases, with 10 bases between. The CDR3 DNA sequence: TGTGCCAGCAGCCCCGCAGGGAGCTCTGGAAACACCATATATTTT. Protein sequence: CASSPAGSSGNTIYF.

V is TRBV11-2 and J is TRBJ2-5; the D is unclear. V lost 4 bases, J lost 11 bases, and 11 bases lay in between. The CDR3 covers 11 residues. The germline CDR1 and CDR2 sequences are SGHAT and FQNNGV. The chain's CDR3 is CASSSRLVQYF. The CDR3 DNA reads TGTGCCAGCAGCTCCCGACTCGTGCAGTACTTC.

The gene calls are TRBV6-1 and TRBJ2-1; D call uncertain. The CDR3 is 13 residues long. Germline V CDR1 and CDR2: MNHNS, SASEGT. V shed 3 bases and J shed 8 bases, with 11 bases lying between them. This CDR3 reads CASSDLSGDEQFF. CDR3 in DNA: TGTGCCAGCAGTGATCTATCCGGCGATGAGCAGTTCTTC.

This clone was counted a few times. The chain combines TRBV10-2 with TRBJ2-7, with D unresolved. Trimming shortened V by 5 bases and J by 2 bases, and 10 bases separated the two germline ends. The CDR3 length is 13 residues. Germline CDR1 reads WSHSY; CDR2 reads SAAADI. This chain's CDR3 is CASSRDGAYEQYF. CDR3 nucleotide sequence: TGCGCCAGCAGTCGCGACGGAGCCTACGAGCAGTACTTC.

This sequence joins TRBV11-2 and TRBJ2-5; 7 nucleotides line up with TRBD1. V gave up 5 bases and J gave up 3 bases; unmatched junction bases: 3. The CDR3 loop spans 13 amino acids. Germline V CDR1 and CDR2: SGHAT, FQNNGV. CDR3 region: CASSATGEETQYF. In DNA form, the CDR3 reads TGTGCCAGCAGCGCCACAGGGGAAGAGACCCAGTACTTC.

The chain employs TRBV6-1 and TRBJ2-5; D perhaps matches TRBD2 (6 bases). The germline CDR1 and CDR2 sequences are MNHNS and SASEGT. V was clipped by 6 bases and J by 4 bases, with 15 bases between them. The CDR3 length is 14 residues. CDR3 sequence: CASRQVRRGETQYF. The DNA of the CDR3 is TGTGCCAGCAGACAAGTGCGGAGGGGAGAGACCCAGTACTTC.

The gene calls are TRBV5-1 and TRBJ2-7; D remains ambiguous. Trimming took off 0 bases at V and 3 bases at J, with 13 bases between the two ends. This CDR3 has 15 amino acids. The V gene's germline CDR1 is SGHRS and CDR2 YFSETQ. CDR3 amino acids: CASSLALNRRYEQYF. For the CDR3, the DNA is TGCGCCAGCAGCTTGGCCCTGAACCGCCGCTACGAGCAGTACTTC.

The chain is built from TRBV18 and TRBJ1-2, with 7 bases identical to TRBD1. V was pared by 8 bases and J by 6 bases, with 12 bases of the junction left unmatched. CDR1 is KGHSH and CDR2 is LQKENI in the germline V gene. The CDR3 totals 14 residues. The DNA of the CDR3 is TGTGCCAGCACCCCGGGACAGAAGTGGAATGGCTACACCTTC. Amino acids: CASTPGQKWNGYTF.

This clone was recorded only once. The V and J genes are TRBV5-1 and TRBJ2-3, with D possibly being TRBD1 or TRBD2 (5 bases each). There are 15 residues in the CDR3. V lost 4 bases and J 0 bases, leaving 12 bases between the germline ends. From germline, CDR1 is SGHRS and CDR2 YFSETQ. CDR3 loop: CASSPNGGSTDTQYF. The CDR3 nucleotides read TGCGCCAGCAGCCCGAATGGGGGAAGCACAGATACGCAGTATTTT.

The chain is built from TRBV6-1 and TRBJ1-5; 7 bases are shared with TRBD1. Trimming took 2 bases from V and 4 from J; bases not matched to a gene: 5. Germline values: CDR1 MNHNS, CDR2 SASEGT. The CDR3 runs 15 residues. CDR3 amino acids: CASSERDRVNQPQHF. The CDR3 DNA is TGTGCCAGCAGTGAACGCGACAGGGTTAATCAGCCCCAGCATTTT.

This chain uses TRBV10-3 with TRBJ2-7; 7 bases are shared with TRBD1. Germline V gene data show CDR1 as ENHRY and CDR2 as SYGVKD. Unmatched junction bases numbered 2, after V lost 7 bases and J lost 2 bases. The CDR3 is 12 residues long. The CDR3 reads CAINRGAYEQYF. CDR3 coding DNA: TGTGCCATCAACAGGGGAGCCTACGAGCAGTACTTC.

The chain is built from TRBV4-3 and TRBJ2-7, with D perhaps matching TRBD1 (8 bases). The V gene lost 0 bases and the J gene lost 4 bases, with 25 bases spanning the gap. In germline, CDR1 is LGHNA, CDR2 YSLEER. This CDR3 has 19 amino acids. The CDR3 nucleotides read TGCGCCAGCAGCCAAGATAATGGGGGGGACAGGAGTAGTGAGTACGAGCAGTACTTC. Translating gives CASSQDNGGDRSSEYEQYF.